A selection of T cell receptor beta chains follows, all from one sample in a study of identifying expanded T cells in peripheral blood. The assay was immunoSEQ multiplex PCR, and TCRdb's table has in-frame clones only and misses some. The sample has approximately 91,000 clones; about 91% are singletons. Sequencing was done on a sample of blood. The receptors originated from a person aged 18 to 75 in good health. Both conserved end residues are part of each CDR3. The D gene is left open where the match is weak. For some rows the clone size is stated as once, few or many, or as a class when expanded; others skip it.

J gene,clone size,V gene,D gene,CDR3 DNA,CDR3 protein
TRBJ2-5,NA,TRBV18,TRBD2,TGTGCCAGCTCACCACCATCCGGGAGGAGAGAGACCCAGTACTTC,CASSPPSGRRETQYF
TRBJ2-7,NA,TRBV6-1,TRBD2,TGTGCCAGCAGGCGGACTAGCTCCTACGAGCAGTACTTC,CASRRTSSYEQYF
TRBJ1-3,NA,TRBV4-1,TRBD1,TGCGCCAGCAGCCTGGGGTTAAGGGGGCGTAGAGGAAACACCATATATTTT,CASSLGLRGRRGNTIYF
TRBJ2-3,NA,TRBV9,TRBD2,TGTGCCAGCAGCCCCGGCCCCCTAGCGGGAGTGGGAGATACGCAGTATTTT,CASSPGPLAGVGDTQYF
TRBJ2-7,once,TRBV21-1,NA,TGTGCCAGCAGCAAATCCGCCACGTCCTCCTACGAGCAGTACTTC,CASSKSATSSYEQYF
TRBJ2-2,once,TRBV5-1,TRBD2,TGCGCCAGCAGCCCGACTAGCGGGGGGCCCCAGCCCGGGGAGCTGTTTTTT,CASSPTSGGPQPGELFF
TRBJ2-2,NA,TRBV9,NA,TGTGCCAGCAGCGTAGTGGCGGGGAACACCGGGGAGCTGTTTTTT,CASSVVAGNTGELFF
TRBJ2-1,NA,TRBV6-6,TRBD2,TGTGCCAGCAGTTGGTCGGCCGGGACTAGCAATGAGCAGTTCTTC,CASSWSAGTSNEQFF
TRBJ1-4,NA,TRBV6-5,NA,TGTGCCAGCAGTTACTCGATGGACGCCAATGAAAAACTGTTTTTT,CASSYSMDANEKLFF
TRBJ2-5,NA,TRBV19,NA,TGTGCCAGTAGTATTTGGGGAGCCCAAGAGACCCAGTACTTC,CASSIWGAQETQYF
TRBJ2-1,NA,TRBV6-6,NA,TGTGCCAGCAGTTTTTGGGACTTTTACAATGAGCAGTTCTTC,CASSFWDFYNEQFF
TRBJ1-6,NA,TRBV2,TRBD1,TGTGCCTCCGTGGGGACAGGGGGCTATAATTCACCCCTCCACTTT,CASVGTGGYNSPLHF
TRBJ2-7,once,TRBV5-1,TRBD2,TGCGTCTCCCCGGGGGGCTACGAGCAGTACTTC,CVSPGGYEQYF
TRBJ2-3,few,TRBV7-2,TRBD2,TGTGCCAGCAGCCTCGGACTAGCGGGGTCAGATACGCAGTATTTT,CASSLGLAGSDTQYF
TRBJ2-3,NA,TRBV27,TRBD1,TGTGCCAGCAGTTGGGGGACAGGGGGACGGTTGGGCACAGATACGCAGTATTTT,CASSWGTGGRLGTDTQYF
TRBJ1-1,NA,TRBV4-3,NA,TGCGCCAGCAGCCAAGAGGGATTCACTAACTTT,CASSQEGFTNF
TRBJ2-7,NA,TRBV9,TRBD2,TGTGCCAGCAGCGCCACTAGCGGAGCTACCTACGAGCAGTACTTC,CASSATSGATYEQYF
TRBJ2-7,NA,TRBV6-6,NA,TGTGCCAGCAGTTACGAGGGGGGGTACGAGCAGTACTTC,CASSYEGGYEQYF
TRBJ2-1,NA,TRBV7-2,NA,TGTGCCAGCAGCTTACAAGCGGCCTCCTACAATGAGCAGTTCTTC,CASSLQAASYNEQFF
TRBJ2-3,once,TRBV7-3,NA,TGTGCCAGCGGGACCGGGACCCCTAGCACAGATACGCAGTATTTT,CASGTGTPSTDTQYF
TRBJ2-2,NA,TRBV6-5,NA,TGTGCCAGCAGTTACGCCAACAGGGATGGGGAGCTGTTTTTT,CASSYANRDGELFF
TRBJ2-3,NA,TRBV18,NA,TGTGCCAGCTCACCCGGGGTAGTAGGCACAGATACGCAGTATTTT,CASSPGVVGTDTQYF
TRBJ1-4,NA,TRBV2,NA,TGTGCCAGCAGCCAGGGATACAGGGTTAGGGAAAAACTGTTTTTT,CASSQGYRVREKLFF
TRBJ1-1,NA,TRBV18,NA,TGTGCCAGCTCACCACGGGGGGCGCGTACTGAAGCTTTCTTT,CASSPRGARTEAFF
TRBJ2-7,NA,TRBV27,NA,TGTGCCAGCAGTCCCTGGGCTAGGGGGGACTCCTACGAGCAGTACTTC,CASSPWARGDSYEQYF
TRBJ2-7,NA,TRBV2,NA,TGTGCCAGCAGAGGAACACAGTACGACGAGCAGTACTTC,CASRGTQYDEQYF
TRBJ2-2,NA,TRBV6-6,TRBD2,TGTGCCAGCCGGATTAAAGCGGGATCCGGGGAGCTGTTTTTT,CASRIKAGSGELFF
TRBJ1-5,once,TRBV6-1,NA,TGTGCCAGCAGTAAAATCCAGGGAAATCAGCCCCAGCATTTT,CASSKIQGNQPQHF
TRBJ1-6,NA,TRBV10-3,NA,TGTGCCATTAGTGGGCCCTCCTATAATTCACCCCTCCACTTT,CAISGPSYNSPLHF
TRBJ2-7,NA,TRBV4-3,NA,TGCGCCAGCAGCCAAGATCGGGACGGTTTCAGCGTGAGCTCCTACGAGCAGTACTTC,CASSQDRDGFSVSSYEQYF
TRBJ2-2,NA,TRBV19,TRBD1,TGTGCCAGTAGTCCAACAGGGGGCTCCGGGGAGCTGTTTTTT,CASSPTGGSGELFF
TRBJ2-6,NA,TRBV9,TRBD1,TGTGCCAGCAGCGAGCGGGACAGGGTCTCTGGGGCCAACGTCCTGACTTTC,CASSERDRVSGANVLTF
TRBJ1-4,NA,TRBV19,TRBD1,TGTGCCAGTAGTACGGGACAGCGCAATGAAAAACTGTTTTTT,CASSTGQRNEKLFF
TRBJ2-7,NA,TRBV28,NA,TGTGCCAGCAGTTTTGGCACCAGGGCCTCCGAGCAGTACTTC,CASSFGTRASEQYF
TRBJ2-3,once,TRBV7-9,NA,TGTGCCAGCAGCTTTAGAGCTAGATACACAGATACGCAGTATTTT,CASSFRARYTDTQYF
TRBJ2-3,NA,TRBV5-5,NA,TGTGCCAGCAGCTCCAAAGCGGATACGCAGTATTTT,CASSSKADTQYF
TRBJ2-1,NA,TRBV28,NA,TGTGCCAGCAGTTCGGTTGGATCAGAGGAGAATGAGCAGTTCTTC,CASSSVGSEENEQFF
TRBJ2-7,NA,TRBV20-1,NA,TGCAGTGCTAGAGGAGCCTACGAGCAGTACTTC,CSARGAYEQYF
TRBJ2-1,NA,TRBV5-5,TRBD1,TGTGCCAATGGACAGGGCAACTTAAATGAGCAGTTCTTC,CANGQGNLNEQFF
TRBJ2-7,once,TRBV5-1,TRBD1,TGCGCCAGCACCAAAGGCGCGACAGGGGGCATCCACGAGCAGTACTTC,CASTKGATGGIHEQYF
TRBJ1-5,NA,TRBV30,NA,TGTGCCTGGAGTGTAGGGGCGGGGGGTCAGCCCCAGCATTTT,CAWSVGAGGQPQHF
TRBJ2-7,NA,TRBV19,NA,TGTGCCAGTAGTACCTCCCACGGGGCAGCTATAGTATCTTACGAGCAGTACTTC,CASSTSHGAAIVSYEQYF
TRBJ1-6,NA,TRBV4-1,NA,TGCGCCAGCAGCCAAGATGACGGCCTCTATAATTCACCCCTCCACTTT,CASSQDDGLYNSPLHF
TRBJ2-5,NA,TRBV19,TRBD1,TGTGCCAGTAGCCGAGACAGGGAAGAGACCCAGTACTTC,CASSRDREETQYF
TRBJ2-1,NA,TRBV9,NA,TGTGCCAGCAGCGATGAGGGAGATGGGTACAATGAGCAGTTCTTC,CASSDEGDGYNEQFF
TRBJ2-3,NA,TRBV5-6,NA,TGTGCCAGCAGCTTGGTCGGGCCCTCTAGCACAGATACGCAGTATTTT,CASSLVGPSSTDTQYF
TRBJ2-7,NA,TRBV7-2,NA,TGTGCCAGCAGCCCCTTAGGGGGGGTCTCCTACGAGCAGTACTTC,CASSPLGGVSYEQYF
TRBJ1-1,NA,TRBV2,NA,TGTGCCAGCAGTGAAGGGCCTGGTCGTATGAACACTGAAGCTTTCTTT,CASSEGPGRMNTEAFF
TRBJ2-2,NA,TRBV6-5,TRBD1,TGTGCCAGCAGTCCGGGACAGGGACCCGGGGAGCTGTTTTTT,CASSPGQGPGELFF
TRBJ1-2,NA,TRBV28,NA,TGTGCCAGCAGCCTACTAGGCGGCTATGGCTACACCTTC,CASSLLGGYGYTF